The 18 T cell receptor beta chains below all came from one sample that was sequenced in a study of a mutant IDH1 vaccine in newly diagnosed glioma. These receptors are not linked to any known antigen. Clones were sequenced by immunoSEQ multiplex PCR, and TCRdb holds only the in-frame ones, with some missing. This sample has around 61,000 clones, with less than 80% found just once. Time point indicated: week 47, end of study. The investigators gave 300 ug of mutant IDH1 20-mer peptide in each vaccine dose, together with topical imiquimod. The specimen was PBMCs, collected from a glioma patient whose treatment included an IDH1 peptide vaccine. The receptor set was obtained from a man aged 50-59 years with glioma.

This chain joins TRBV5-1 and TRBJ2-1; 7 bases agree with TRBD2. Germline-derived CDR1 and CDR2 are SGHRS and YFSETQ. The CDR3 covers 15 residues. Trimming at V came to 0 bases and at J to 4 bases, leaving 4 bases not matched to a gene. CDR3 bases: TGCGCCAGCAGCTTGGGAGCGGGGTTTTACAATGAGCAGTTCTTC. Its protein is CASSLGAGFYNEQFF.

This chain links TRBV6-5 with TRBJ1-1; the D gene is possibly TRBD1 (6 bases). The CDR3 runs 13 residues. Germline V gene data show CDR1 as MNHEY and CDR2 as SVGAGI. V was clipped by 0 bases and J by 9 bases, with 11 bases between them. DNA for the CDR3: TGTGCCAGCAGTTACTCGGAGAGGGACAAAGCTTTCTTT. This sequence encodes CASSYSERDKAFF.

The chain links TRBV30 to TRBJ1-1, with D unresolved. The V end lost 3 bases, the J end lost 5 bases, and 10 bases lay between the germline ends. This CDR3 is built from 12 residues. Per germline, CDR1 GTSNPN and CDR2 SVGIG (reference sequence). CDR3 protein: CAWRGSGTEAFF. The CDR3, as DNA: TGTGCCTGGAGAGGATCGGGGACTGAAGCTTTCTTT.

The V gene is TRBV25-1, the J gene TRBJ2-3; D unresolved. The CDR3 length is 12 residues. Trimming pared 2 bases from V and 0 bases from J, leaving 0 bases between. Per germline, CDR1 MGHDK and CDR2 SYGVNS. The CDR3 loop is CASSESTDTQYF. DNA of the CDR3: TGTGCCAGCAGTGAAAGCACAGATACGCAGTATTTT. Combining the CDR3 with reference TRBV25-1 and TRBJ2-3 gives the whole variable domain EADIYQTPRYLVIGTGKKITLECSQTMGHDKMYWYQQDPGMELHLIHYSYGVNSTEKGDLSSESTVSRIRTEHFPLTLESARPSHTSQYLCASSESTDTQYFGPGTRLTVL.

This chain links TRBV30 with TRBJ1-1; tentatively, D is TRBD1 (5 bases). Trimming shortened V by 8 bases and J by 2 bases, and 12 bases separated the two germline ends. Germline CDR1 GTSNPN, CDR2 SVGIG (reference sequence). The length of the CDR3 is 12 residues. CDR3 protein: CAVRGPNTEAFF. The CDR3, as DNA: TGTGCCGTTAGGGGACCCAACACTGAAGCTTTCTTT.

This clone occurred once. V usage is TRBV29-1 and J usage is TRBJ1-2; 8 bases are a match to TRBD1. The length of the CDR3 is 13 residues. The germline gives CDR1 SQVTM, CDR2 ANQGSEA. V lost 4 bases, J lost 8 bases, and 9 bases stayed unmatched. The CDR3 spells CSVVWQGAQGYTF. Written as DNA, the CDR3 is TGCAGCGTTGTCTGGCAGGGGGCCCAGGGCTACACCTTC.

This chain links TRBV4-1 with TRBJ1-1, with no clear D. CDR1 MGHRA and CDR2 YSYEKL come from the germline V gene. CDR3 length equals 14 residues. Trimming removed 2 bases at V and 6 bases at J, with 13 bases between. The CDR3 sequence: CASSQQGLVAEAFF. Here the CDR3 DNA reads TGCGCCAGCAGCCAACAAGGGTTAGTCGCTGAAGCTTTCTTT.

The rearrangement joins TRBV28 to TRBJ1-3; D not resolved. The CDR3 sequence is 11 residues long. V gave up 2 bases and J gave up 10 bases, with 6 bases separating them. Germline CDR1 MDHEN, CDR2 SYDVKM. The CDR3 reads CASSLRETIYF. CDR3 DNA: TGTGCCAGCAGTTTACGGGAGACCATATATTTT.

A note on this clone: Other nucleotide sequences in the sample specify the same CDR3. The chain's CDR3 is CASSQEGTGNTEAFF. CDR3 DNA: TGCGCCAGCAGCCAAGAAGGGACAGGGAACACTGAAGCTTTCTTT. The gene calls are TRBV4-3 and TRBJ1-1, with TRBD1 matching 8 bases. Germline-derived CDR1 and CDR2 are LGHNA and YSLEER. CDR3 length: 15 amino acids. The trim removed 0 bases at V and 1 base at J, leaving 1 base unmatched.

In this sample, this clone turned up a few times. The chain recombines TRBV7-9 with TRBJ1-1; D may be TRBD1 (6 bases). The CDR3 has 14 amino acids. Trimming shortened V by 5 bases and J by 1 base, and 11 bases separated the two germline ends. Per germline, CDR1 SEHNR and CDR2 FQNEAQ (reference sequence). The CDR3 sequence is CASSHQGWNTEAFF. The CDR3 nucleotides are TGTGCCAGCAGCCATCAGGGGTGGAACACTGAAGCTTTCTTT.

This clone was counted between two and nine times. The V gene is TRBV7-9, the J gene TRBJ2-1; 7 bases align to TRBD1. The V segment lost 1 base and the J segment 5 bases; nucleotides outside the gene matches: 5. From germline, CDR1 is SEHNR and CDR2 FQNEAQ (reference sequence). The CDR3 covers 15 residues. The CDR3 reads CASSLVNRGNNEQFF. CDR3 nucleotides: TGTGCCAGCAGCTTAGTGAACAGGGGCAACAATGAGCAGTTCTTC.

CDR3 amino acids: CASSRLGDTEAFF. CDR3 in DNA: TGTGCCAGCAGCCGTCTAGGGGACACTGAAGCTTTCTTT. V usage is TRBV5-6 and J usage is TRBJ1-1; perhaps TRBD1 as D (5 bases). The germline gives CDR1 SGHDT, CDR2 YYEEEE. The V end was cut by 4 bases, the J end by 3 bases, with 10 bases between. The CDR3 spans 13 residues.

CDR3 residues: CASSGGDLNQPQHF. The CDR3 coding sequence is TGTGCCAGCAGTGGGGGCGATTTAAATCAGCCCCAGCATTTT. J is TRBJ1-5 and V is TRBV6-1, with D perhaps TRBD1 (5 bases). The CDR3 has 14 amino acids. Deletions cut 4 bases from V and 4 bases from J, with 11 bases between. Looked up from germline, CDR1 is MNHNS and CDR2 is SASEGT.

Written as DNA, the CDR3 is TGTGCCAGCAGGGCAGGCTATGGCTACACCTTC. Translating gives CASRAGYGYTF. The chain links TRBV19 to TRBJ1-2; D may be TRBD1 (5 bases). This CDR3 is built from 11 residues. The V and J ends lost 9 bases and 4 bases respectively, with 9 bases between them. In germline, CDR1 is LNHDA, CDR2 SQIVND (reference sequence).

The V and J genes are TRBV13 and TRBJ2-7; tentative D call: TRBD1 (5 bases). The CDR3 has 13 amino acids. Germline-derived CDR1 and CDR2 are PRHDT and FYEKMQ (reference sequence). Trimming stripped 2 bases from V and 10 bases from J, with 15 bases between. This chain's CDR3 is CASSLRSTGVQYF. Written as DNA, the CDR3 is TGTGCCAGCAGCTTAAGGTCCACAGGCGTCCAGTACTTC.

This clone appeared a single time. The chain couples TRBV5-4 to TRBJ2-7; D not resolved. CDR3 size: 13 residues. Germline V gene sequence: CDR1 SGHNT, CDR2 YYREEE (reference sequence). The V gene lost 2 bases and the J gene lost 3 bases, with 9 bases spanning the gap. This CDR3 is CASSFPDSYEQYF. As DNA, the CDR3 is TGTGCCAGCAGCTTCCCAGATAGCTACGAGCAGTACTTC. Full variable domain (outside the CDR3, taken from reference TRBV5-4 and TRBJ2-7): ETGVTQSPTHLIKTRGQQVTLRCSSQSGHNTVSWYQQALGQGPQFIFQYYREEENGRGNFPPRFSGLQFPNYSSELNVNALELDDSALYLCASSFPDSYEQYFGPGTRLTVT.

The chain has TRBV29-1 and TRBJ1-2, with D uncertain. Trimming removed 5 bases at V and 4 bases at J, with 23 bases between. The CDR3 contains 16 residues. The germline gives CDR1 SQVTM, CDR2 ANQGSEA. The CDR3 bases are TGCAGCGTTCCTGATACCCTAGGGAGATATCGCTATGGCTACACCTTC. It yields the protein CSVPDTLGRYRYGYTF.

This clone was seen more than once but under ten times. The chain has TRBV5-6 and TRBJ2-3, with D perhaps given as TRBD1 or TRBD2 (5 bases each). Trimming took off 3 bases at V and 5 bases at J, with 7 bases between the two ends. Germline values: CDR1 SGHDT, CDR2 YYEEEE. The CDR3 totals 12 residues. The CDR3 here is CASSWDLDTQYF. The CDR3 DNA is TGTGCCAGCAGCTGGGACCTAGATACGCAGTATTTT.